Below are 28 T cell receptor beta chains sequenced from a single sample in a study of CD4 T cells in relation to SARS-CoV-2 and coronaviruses. The unexposed donors gave CD4+ T cells in about 2011-2018, prior to COVID-19. CD4+ T cells were isolated from the cells after around 10 days of culture. The repertoire was sequenced with immunoSEQ multiplex PCR; TCRdb's copy has only in-frame clones and lacks some. Of about 26,000 clones in the sample, 75% to 80% were seen once. Antigen specificity for these receptors is unknown. The source material was CD4+ T cells from PBMCs, cultured in vitro. Receptors originate from a human donor in good health.

The gene calls are TRBV2 and TRBJ2-5; no clear D. The V gene's germline CDR1 is SNHLY and CDR2 FYNNEI. V lost 7 bases, J lost 2 bases, and 8 bases lay in between. This CDR3 has 12 residues. CDR3 bases: TGTGCCAGCACCTGGGCACAAGAGACCCAGTACTTC. It specifies CASTWAQETQYF.

This sequence joins TRBV9 and TRBJ2-3, with 11 nucleotides matching TRBD2. V gave up 2 bases and J gave up 7 bases; unmatched junction bases: 6. The CDR3 runs 15 residues. Germline lookup yields CDR1 SGDLS and CDR2 YYNGEE. The CDR3 is CASSVLAGGEHTQYF. DNA for the CDR3: TGTGCCAGCAGCGTCCTAGCGGGGGGAGAACATACGCAGTATTTT.

The CDR3 DNA reads as TGTGCCAGCTCACCAGAGGTGGGGACTGAAGCTTTCTTT. Encoded protein: CASSPEVGTEAFF. This chain uses TRBV18 with TRBJ1-1; D remains ambiguous. Germline V gene lookup returns CDR1 KGHSH and CDR2 LQKENI. The V end lost 2 bases, the J end lost 5 bases, and 9 bases lay between the germline ends. This CDR3 has 13 residues.

This sequence joins TRBV5-6 and TRBJ2-3, with unresolved D. Trimming removed 1 base from V and 3 bases from J, with 12 bases in between. Germline-derived CDR1 and CDR2 are SGHDT and YYEEEE. This CDR3 region has 15 residues. The CDR3 loop is CASSLWAIATDTQYF. In DNA, the CDR3 is TGTGCCAGCAGCTTGTGGGCGATAGCAACAGATACGCAGTATTTT.

The chain carries TRBV6-2 or TRBV6-3 and TRBJ2-1; D is unresolved. CDR1 is MNHEY, CDR2 SVGEGT, per germline. V was clipped by 5 bases and J by 2 bases, with 13 bases between them. The CDR3 contains 15 residues. The CDR3 spells CASSKGDGTYNEQFF. The CDR3 coding sequence is TGTGCCAGCAGTAAAGGCGACGGAACCTACAATGAGCAGTTCTTC.

The chain uses TRBV18 and TRBJ1-4, with D possibly being TRBD1 (6 bases). The germline CDR1 and CDR2 sequences are KGHSH and LQKENI. The CDR3 loop spans 16 amino acids. Trimming took 6 bases from V and 8 from J, leaving 22 bases between them. The CDR3 DNA sequence: TGTGCCAGCTCGGCTACCCAGGGGTCTGGTAGCGAAAAACTGTTTTTT. Protein product: CASSATQGSGSEKLFF.

The chain employs TRBV5-6 and TRBJ2-3; D is ambiguous. Trimming stripped 5 bases from V and 0 bases from J, with 1 base between. CDR3 size: 11 residues. Germline-derived CDR1 and CDR2 are SGHDT and YYEEEE. The DNA of the CDR3 is TGTGCCAGCAGAAGCACAGATACGCAGTATTTT. Protein product: CASRSTDTQYF.

For this clone: Other nucleotide sequences from this sample produce the same CDR3. The chain links TRBV7-9 to TRBJ1-4; perhaps TRBD1 as D (5 bases). Germline assignment: CDR1 SEHNR and CDR2 FQNEAQ (reference sequence). Trimming took off 1 base at V and 8 bases at J, with 11 bases between the two ends. The CDR3 is 14 residues long. The DNA of the CDR3 is TGTGCCAGCAGCTTAGGGCAGGGAGGAGAAAAACTGTTTTTT. It translates to CASSLGQGGEKLFF.

This clone occurred once. The chain links TRBV10-1 to TRBJ2-3; D might be TRBD2 (6 bases). The CDR3 totals 18 residues. Trimming cost V 8 bases and J 1 base, with 25 bases left between them. Per germline, CDR1 WNHNN and CDR2 SYGVQD (reference sequence). In nucleotides, the CDR3 is TGCGCCAGCTTGTCTCTGGCTTTCGGAGGGCCCGGCACAGATACGCAGTATTTT. This codes for CASLSLAFGGPGTDTQYF.

The chain links TRBV11-2 to TRBJ2-2; no definite D call. CDR1 is SGHAT, CDR2 FQNNGV, per germline. CDR3 size: 12 residues. V was shortened by 4 bases and J by 0 bases, with 0 bases between the two germline ends. In nucleotides, the CDR3 is TGTGCCAGCAGCTCGAACACCGGGGAGCTGTTTTTT. Protein product: CASSSNTGELFF.

This sequence joins TRBV28 and TRBJ2-5, with 11 positions matching TRBD2. The V and J ends lost 2 bases and 4 bases, in that order; junction bases with no gene match: 6. The V gene's germline CDR1 is MDHEN and CDR2 SYDVKM. The CDR3 loop spans 16 amino acids. CDR3 sequence reads: CASSLILAGGGETQYF. The CDR3 DNA reads TGTGCCAGCAGTTTAATCCTAGCGGGAGGAGGAGAGACCCAGTACTTC.

This chain connects TRBV5-5 to TRBJ1-5; tentatively, D is TRBD1 (5 bases). The germline V gene has CDR1 SGHKS and CDR2 YYEKEE (reference sequence). Trimming stripped 0 bases from V and 2 bases from J, with 6 bases between. The CDR3 sequence is 14 residues long. CDR3 coding DNA: TGTGCCAGCAGCTTGGGGGGGGGCAATCAGCCCCAGCATTTT. This sequence encodes CASSLGGGNQPQHF.

V usage is TRBV7-6 and J usage is TRBJ2-7; 9 bases line up with TRBD2. The CDR3 covers 15 residues. Germline V gene data show CDR1 as SGHVS and CDR2 as FNYEAQ. V was pared by 2 bases and J by 3 bases, with 5 bases of the junction left unmatched. CDR3: CASSLSTSGRYEQYF. The CDR3 DNA reads as TGTGCCAGCAGCTTATCAACTAGCGGGCGCTACGAGCAGTACTTC.

This chain joins TRBV7-9 and TRBJ1-2, with no clear D. V shed 2 bases and J shed 2 bases, with 9 bases lying between them. CDR3 size: 14 residues. The germline V gene has CDR1 SEHNR and CDR2 FQNEAQ (reference sequence). CDR3 nucleotide sequence: TGTGCCAGCAGCTTACAGGTTACAAACTATGGCTACACCTTC. Its translation: CASSLQVTNYGYTF.

CDR3 DNA: TGTGCCAGCAGCTTAGTCCAGGGGGATGGCTACACCTTC. The encoded protein is CASSLVQGDGYTF. The chain links TRBV7-9 to TRBJ1-2; 7 bases agree with TRBD1. The CDR3 covers 13 residues. The germline V gene has CDR1 SEHNR and CDR2 FQNEAQ (reference sequence). V dropped 1 base and J dropped 6; count of bases not matched to a gene: 2. Supplemented by reference TRBV7-9 and TRBJ1-2, the full variable domain reads DTGVSQNPRHKITKRGQNVTFRCDPISEHNRLYWYRQTLGQGPEFLTYFQNEAQLEKSRLLSDRFSAERPKGSFSTLEIQRTEQGDSAMYLCASSLVQGDGYTFGSGTRLTVV.

This sequence joins TRBV30 and TRBJ2-3; tentative D call: TRBD2 (5 bases). The CDR3 is 14 amino acids. Looked up from germline, CDR1 is GTSNPN and CDR2 is SVGIG (reference sequence). The germline V and J ends were trimmed by 0 bases and 5 bases, with 12 bases remaining between them. The CDR3 sequence is CAWSVGLAGDTQYF. CDR3 DNA: TGTGCCTGGAGTGTAGGGCTAGCTGGAGATACGCAGTATTTT.

V and J are TRBV5-8 and TRBJ1-4, with 7 bases matching TRBD1. Looked up from germline, CDR1 is SGHTS and CDR2 is YDEGEE. The CDR3 is 15 residues long. V shed 4 bases, J shed 3 bases, and the junction held 6 bases outside the gene matches. The CDR3 coding sequence is TGTGCCAGCAGCCAGGGGGAAGTGGCTAATGAAAAACTGTTTTTT. Its protein is CASSQGEVANEKLFF.

This chain uses TRBV6-5 with TRBJ2-7; D possibly corresponds to TRBD1 (6 bases). The germline CDR1 and CDR2 sequences are MNHEY and SVGAGI. The V and J ends lost 6 bases and 4 bases respectively, with 13 bases between them. This CDR3 comprises 13 residues. The CDR3 spells CASSRQAPYEQYF. For the CDR3, the DNA is TGTGCCAGCAGCCGACAGGCTCCATACGAGCAGTACTTC.

The count of this clone is one. The J gene is TRBJ2-3, the V gene TRBV6-5; 13 nucleotides line up with TRBD2. Germline trimming cut 6 bases from V and 4 bases from J; bases unmatched to any gene: 4. Germline V CDR1 and CDR2: MNHEY, SVGAGI. CDR3 length: 15 residues. CDR3 region: CASSSLAGGPDTQYF. The DNA for the CDR3 is TGTGCCAGCAGCTCACTAGCGGGGGGGCCAGATACGCAGTATTTT.

In nucleotides, the CDR3 is TGCAGCGTCAACCGCGGACAGGGAAGCACAGATACGCAGTATTTT. It translates to CSVNRGQGSTDTQYF. This chain links TRBV29-1 with TRBJ2-3; 8 nucleotides align to TRBD1. The CDR3 runs 15 residues. V gave up 6 bases and J gave up 0 bases; unmatched junction bases: 8. Germline-derived CDR1 and CDR2 are SQVTM and ANQGSEA.

This sequence joins TRBV10-2 and TRBJ1-5; unclear D gene. CDR1 WSHSY and CDR2 SAAADI come from the germline V gene. The V and J ends lost 4 bases and 1 base respectively, with 8 bases between them. The CDR3 has 14 residues. Written as DNA, the CDR3 is TGCGCCAGCAGTGTGTCTACGAGCAATCAGCCCCAGCATTTT. Translation: CASSVSTSNQPQHF.

The CDR3 loop is CSVAGLFTDTQYF. In nucleotides, the CDR3 is TGCAGCGTTGCGGGACTTTTCACAGATACGCAGTATTTT. The chain is built from TRBV29-1 and TRBJ2-3; D may be TRBD2 (6 bases). Germline V CDR1 and CDR2: SQVTM, ANQGSEA. The CDR3 totals 13 residues. Deletions cut 4 bases from V and 2 bases from J, with 10 bases between.

This chain joins TRBV6-5 and TRBJ2-3; D uncertain. The CDR3 totals 13 residues. Between the trimmed V and J ends, which lost 7 bases and 1 base, there was a span of 9 bases. The germline gives CDR1 MNHEY, CDR2 SVGAGI. The CDR3 loop reads CASTPAGTDTQYF. In nucleotides, the CDR3 is TGTGCCAGCACGCCGGCAGGCACAGATACGCAGTATTTT.

This clone showed up just a few times. The V gene is TRBV7-2, the J gene TRBJ1-1; weak D call: TRBD1 (6 bases). CDR1 is SGHTA and CDR2 is FQGNSA in the germline V gene. V was cut by 2 bases and J by 4 bases, with 11 bases left in between. This CDR3 has 14 residues. The CDR3 DNA is TGTGCCAGCAGCTTAAAGGGGGGGGGCACTGAAGCTTTCTTT. Its translation is CASSLKGGGTEAFF.

The chain has TRBV9 and TRBJ2-1; weak D call: TRBD2 (5 bases). The CDR3 covers 18 residues. Germline CDR1 reads SGDLS; CDR2 reads YYNGEE. V was shortened by 3 bases and J by 0 bases, with 19 bases between the two germline ends. The CDR3 here is CASSAIPLVSSSYNEQFF. In nucleotides, the CDR3 is TGTGCCAGCAGCGCAATTCCACTAGTATCGAGCTCCTACAATGAGCAGTTCTTC.

The V and J genes are TRBV7-2 and TRBJ1-2; TRBD1 matches 8 bases. The CDR3 runs to 14 residues. Germline V lookup: CDR1 SGHTA, CDR2 FQGNSA. The V gene end was trimmed by 5 bases and the J gene end by 1 base; junction bases not matched to a gene: 3. The CDR3 DNA follows: TGTGCCAGCAGCCCCGGACAGGGTAACTATGGCTACACCTTC. It codes for CASSPGQGNYGYTF.

The rearrangement uses TRBV10-3 and TRBJ1-3; no firm D call. The CDR3 totals 10 residues. Per the germline V gene, CDR1 is ENHRY and CDR2 is SYGVKD. V gave up 8 bases and J gave up 4 bases, with 3 bases separating them. The CDR3 sequence is CAIGGNTIYF. The CDR3 DNA follows: TGTGCCATCGGGGGAAACACCATATATTTT.

The chain recombines TRBV28 with TRBJ1-2, with D perhaps TRBD1 (6 bases). Germline V gives CDR1 MDHEN, CDR2 SYDVKM. V shed 6 bases and J shed 6 bases, with 14 bases lying between them. CDR3 length equals 13 residues. In DNA form, the CDR3 reads TGTGCCAGCAGATCAGGACAGAGCCATGGCTACACCTTC. Amino acid sequence: CASRSGQSHGYTF.